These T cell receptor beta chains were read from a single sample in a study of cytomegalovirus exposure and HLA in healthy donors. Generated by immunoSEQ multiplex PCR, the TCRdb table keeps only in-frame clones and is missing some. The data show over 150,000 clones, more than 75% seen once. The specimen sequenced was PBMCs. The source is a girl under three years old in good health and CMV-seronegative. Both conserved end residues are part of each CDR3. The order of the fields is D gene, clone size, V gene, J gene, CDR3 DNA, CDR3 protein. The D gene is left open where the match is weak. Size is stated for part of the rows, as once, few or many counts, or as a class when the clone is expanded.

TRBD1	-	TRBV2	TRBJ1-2	TGTGCCAGCAGTGAGGACAGGGGGCAGCCAAGCTACACCTTC	CASSEDRGQPSYTF
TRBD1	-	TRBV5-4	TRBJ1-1	TGTGCCAGCAGCTCCCGACAGGGGGGTGAAGCTTTCTTT	CASSSRQGGEAFF
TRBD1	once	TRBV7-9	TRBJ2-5	TGTGCCAGCAGCTTAGGGACAGGGAACCCCCAAGAGACCCAGTACTTC	CASSLGTGNPQETQYF
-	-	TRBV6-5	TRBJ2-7	TGTGCCAGCAGTTACTCTGGGGCGGGAAGCATGTACGAGCAGTACTTC	CASSYSGAGSMYEQYF
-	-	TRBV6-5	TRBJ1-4	TGTGCCAGCAGTTACGACACCGGGACACCTGAAAAACTGTTTTTT	CASSYDTGTPEKLFF
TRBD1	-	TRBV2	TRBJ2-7	TGTGCCAGCAGTGGAGGGGGCGTGGAGCAGTACTTC	CASSGGGVEQYF
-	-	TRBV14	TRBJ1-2	TGTGCCAGCAGCCCAGGACAGCACTATGGCTACACCTTC	CASSPGQHYGYTF
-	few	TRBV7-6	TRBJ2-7	TGTGCCAGCAGCTTAGATGGTGGGGGCTTATACGAGCAGTACTTC	CASSLDGGGLYEQYF
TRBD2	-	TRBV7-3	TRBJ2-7	TGTGCCAGCAGCTCGGGACTAGCCCACTACGAGCAGTACTTC	CASSSGLAHYEQYF
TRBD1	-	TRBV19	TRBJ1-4	TGTGCCAGTAGTACCCTTGCCAGGGGGAATGAAAAACTGTTTTTT	CASSTLARGNEKLFF
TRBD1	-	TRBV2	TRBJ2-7	TGTGCCAGCAGTGAGAGGTTCGGGACAGTATACGAGCAGTACTTC	CASSERFGTVYEQYF
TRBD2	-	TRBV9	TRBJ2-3	TGTGCCAGCAGCCCGTGGACTAGCTCCGGGTTATATAGCACAGATACGCAGTATTTT	CASSPWTSSGLYSTDTQYF
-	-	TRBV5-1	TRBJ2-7	TGCGCCAGCAGCTTGGGAGTCTACGAGCAGTACTTC	CASSLGVYEQYF
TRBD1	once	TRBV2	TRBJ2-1	TGTGCCAGTAGAACGACAGGGGGCAATGAGCAGTTCTTC	CASRTTGGNEQFF
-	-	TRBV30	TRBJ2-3	TGTGCCTGGAGTGTGACAGGAACTGATACGCAGTATTTT	CAWSVTGTDTQYF
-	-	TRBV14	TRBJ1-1	TGTGCCAGCAGCCACCCGGGGAAGAACACTGAAGCTTTCTTT	CASSHPGKNTEAFF
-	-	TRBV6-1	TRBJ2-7	TGTGCCAGCAGTGAAGCGCAGGGCTATCACTACGAGCAGTACTTC	CASSEAQGYHYEQYF
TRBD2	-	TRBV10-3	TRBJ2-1	TGTGCCGGTTCGACTAGCCTGGATTACAATGAGCAGTTCTTC	CAGSTSLDYNEQFF
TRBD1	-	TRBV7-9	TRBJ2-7	TGTGCCAGCACGGACAGGGGAAACGAGCAGTACTTC	CASTDRGNEQYF
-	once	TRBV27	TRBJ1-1	TGTGCCAGCAGTCCCAGCCAGGGCGAATCGGGTAACACTGAAGCTTTCTTT	CASSPSQGESGNTEAFF
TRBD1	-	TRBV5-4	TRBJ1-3	TGTGCCAGCAGCTTGGGACGGGGGACAGACTCTGGAAACACCATATATTTT	CASSLGRGTDSGNTIYF
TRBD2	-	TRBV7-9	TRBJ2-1	TGTGCCAGCACCGCGGGGAATCGACTAGCGGGAAATTCATCCAATGAGCAGTTCTTC	CASTAGNRLAGNSSNEQFF
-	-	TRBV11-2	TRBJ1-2	TGTGCCAGCAGCTTAGGGGACACTAACTATGGCTACACCTTC	CASSLGDTNYGYTF
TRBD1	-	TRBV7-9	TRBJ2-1	TGTGCCAGCTGGGACAGGGGGCACAATGAGCAGTTCTTC	CASWDRGHNEQFF
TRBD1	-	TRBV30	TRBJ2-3	TGTGCCTGGAGCCCCGGGACAGGGTTCACAGATACGCAGTATTTT	CAWSPGTGFTDTQYF
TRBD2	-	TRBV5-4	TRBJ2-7	TGTGCCAGCAGCTTGGACGGGAGGGCCGGTTCCTACGAGCAGTACTTC	CASSLDGRAGSYEQYF
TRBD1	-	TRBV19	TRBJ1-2	TGTGCCAGTAGTATAGCTTGGACAGGGGAAGGCTACACCTTC	CASSIAWTGEGYTF
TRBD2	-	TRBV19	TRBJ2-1	TGTGCCAGTAGTATAATCGGACTAGCGGCCACCTACAATGAGCAGTTCTTC	CASSIIGLAATYNEQFF
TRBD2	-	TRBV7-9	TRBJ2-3	TGTGCCAGCAGCTTAGCGCCGCGGCTAGCGGGACGGACAGATACGCAGTATTTT	CASSLAPRLAGRTDTQYF
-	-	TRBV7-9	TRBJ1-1	TGTGCCAGCAGCTTTAAGCCCCAGGGGAACACTGAAGCTTTCTTT	CASSFKPQGNTEAFF
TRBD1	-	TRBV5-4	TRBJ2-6	TGTGCCAGCAGTTACGACGACAGGGCTGGGGCCAACGTCCTGACTTTC	CASSYDDRAGANVLTF
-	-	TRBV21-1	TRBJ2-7	TGTGCCAGCAGCAAAGACATCGAGACGGGACAGGGGATCTGCGAGCAGTACTTC	CASSKDIETGQGICEQYF
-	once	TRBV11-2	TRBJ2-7	TGTGCCAGCAGCTTAGGGGCCCTACACTCCTACGAGCAGTACTTC	CASSLGALHSYEQYF
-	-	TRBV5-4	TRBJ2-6	TGTGCCAGCAGCTCGATACAGGTATCTGGGGCCAACGTCCTGACTTTC	CASSSIQVSGANVLTF
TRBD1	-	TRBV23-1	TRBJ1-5	TGCGCCAGCAGTCAATCTAGGACAGGGTATAGCAATCAGCCCCAGCATTTT	CASSQSRTGYSNQPQHF
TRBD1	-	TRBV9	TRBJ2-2	TGTGCCAGCAGCGTAGGTTACCAGGGGGCGAACACCGGGGAGCTGTTTTTT	CASSVGYQGANTGELFF
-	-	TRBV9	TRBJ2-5	TGTGCCAGCAGCACAAGGGGGTTGGAGACCCAGTACTTC	CASSTRGLETQYF
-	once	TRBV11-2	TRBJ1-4	TGTGCCAGCAGCTCCATGCAGTTACCTCTTAATGAAAAACTGTTTTTT	CASSSMQLPLNEKLFF
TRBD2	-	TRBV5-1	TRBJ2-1	TGCGCCAGCAGCCTGGGACTAGCGGGGGCCAATGAGCAGTTCTTC	CASSLGLAGANEQFF
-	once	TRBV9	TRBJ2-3	TGTGCCAGCAGCGTTCGCGGGGACACAGATACGCAGTATTTT	CASSVRGDTDTQYF
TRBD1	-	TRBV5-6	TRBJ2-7	TGTGCCAGCAGCTTGGGGACAGGGGGGTACGAGCAGTACTTC	CASSLGTGGYEQYF
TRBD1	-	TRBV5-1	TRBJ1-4	TGCGCCAGCAGCTTTACACCGGGACAGGCTCGAGAAAAACTGTTTTTT	CASSFTPGQAREKLFF
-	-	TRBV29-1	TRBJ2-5	TGCAGCGTTTCCTTGGGGGCAGAGACCCAGTACTTC	CSVSLGAETQYF
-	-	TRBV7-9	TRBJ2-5	TGTGCCAGCAGCTTGACTAGAGAGACCCAGTACTTC	CASSLTRETQYF
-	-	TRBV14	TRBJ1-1	TGTGCCAGCAGTTTCAGGGCCCAATACACTGAAGCTTTCTTT	CASSFRAQYTEAFF
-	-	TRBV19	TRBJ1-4	TGTGCCTCCAGGCCAGGGTCGCTATACGCAACTAATGAAAAACTGTTTTTT	CASRPGSLYATNEKLFF
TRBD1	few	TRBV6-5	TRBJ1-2	TGTGCCAGCACCCACGGGGGACAGGGAAATTATGGCTACACCTTC	CASTHGGQGNYGYTF
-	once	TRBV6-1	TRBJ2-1	TGTGCCAGCAGTGCAACTCCCCCGAGCTCCTACAATGAGCAGTTCTTC	CASSATPPSSYNEQFF
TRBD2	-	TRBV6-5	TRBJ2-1	TGTGCCAGCAGTTACTCGAGACTAGCGCGTAATGAGCAGTTCTTC	CASSYSRLARNEQFF
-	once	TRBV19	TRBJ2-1	TGTGCCAGTAGTCCGGGCGAGGGAGCGGCCGAGCAGTTCTTC	CASSPGEGAAEQFF
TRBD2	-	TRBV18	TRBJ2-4	TGTGCCAGCTCACCTAAGCGGGAAAGCGGCATTCAGTACTTC	CASSPKRESGIQYF
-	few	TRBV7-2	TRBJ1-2	TGTGCCAGCACCCAGACCCCAGGGAACTATGGCTACACCTTC	CASTQTPGNYGYTF
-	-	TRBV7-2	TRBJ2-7	TGTGCCAGCAGCTTAGCGACTCCCCGCTACGAGCAGTACTTC	CASSLATPRYEQYF
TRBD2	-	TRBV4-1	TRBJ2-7	TGCGCCAGCAGCCACCCTTTACTTCGGACTAGCGGGGTCTCCTACGAGCAGTACTTC	CASSHPLLRTSGVSYEQYF
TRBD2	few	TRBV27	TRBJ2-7	TGTGCCAGCAGTCCCACTCCCCGGGGGGGAAGCTCCTACGAGCAGTACTTC	CASSPTPRGGSSYEQYF
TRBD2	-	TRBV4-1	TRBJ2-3	TGCGCCAGCAGCCAAGATCTCGGGACTAGCCGGAGATCCACAGATACGCAGTATTTT	CASSQDLGTSRRSTDTQYF
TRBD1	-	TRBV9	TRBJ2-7	TGTGCCAGCAGCGTATCAGGGGGCTACGAGCAGTACTTC	CASSVSGGYEQYF
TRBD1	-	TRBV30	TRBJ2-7	TGTGCCTGGAATAAGGACAGGGTGGGTGCCGGCGAGCAGTACTTC	CAWNKDRVGAGEQYF
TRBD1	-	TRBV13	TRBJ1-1	TGTGCCAGCAGCCCTCGGACAGGGCCCTATATGAACACTGAAGCTTTCTTT	CASSPRTGPYMNTEAFF
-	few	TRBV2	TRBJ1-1	TGTGCCAGCAGTGACTTGGGGAGGGTAGACACTGAAGCTTTCTTT	CASSDLGRVDTEAFF